These 29 T cell receptor beta chains originate from one sample sequenced in a study of T cell changes during pregnancy in multiple sclerosis. Sequenced by immunoSEQ multiplex PCR; TCRdb stores in-frame clones only, minus some. Of under 55,000 clones in the sample, around 90% were seen once. This specimen consisted of peripheral blood, obtained in the first trimester of pregnancy. The receptors shown here come from a female donor with multiple sclerosis, enrolled in a pregnancy study.

V usage is TRBV28 and J usage is TRBJ1-3; D is perhaps TRBD1 (6 bases). The CDR3 loop spans 15 amino acids. V lost 6 bases, J lost 13 bases, and 25 bases lay in between. CDR1 and CDR2 from the germline V gene are MDHEN and SYDVKM. DNA of the CDR3: TGTGCCAGCAGCGATCGGACAGCTCTCTGGAAAGAGATATATTTT. This translates into CASSDRTALWKEIYF.

This chain joins TRBV19 and TRBJ2-3; D is possibly TRBD1 (5 bases). The CDR3 sequence is 16 residues long. The ends were cut back, 1 base at V and 1 base at J, with 12 bases in the middle. Per germline, CDR1 LNHDA and CDR2 SQIVND (reference sequence). The DNA for the CDR3 is TGTGCCAGTAGTATAGGAGCCAGGGCGGGCACAGATACGCAGTATTTT. Its protein is CASSIGARAGTDTQYF.

This chain links TRBV2 with TRBJ1-6; 9 nucleotides align to TRBD1. The CDR3 is 19 amino acids. Looked up from germline, CDR1 is SNHLY and CDR2 is FYNNEI. The V segment lost 6 bases and the J segment 9 bases; nucleotides outside the gene matches: 21. DNA of the CDR3: TGTGCCAGCAGCCCCCTCCCCGGGACAGGGTCAAGGCCGGTTTCACCCCTCCACTTT. Amino acid sequence: CASSPLPGTGSRPVSPLHF.

The chain uses TRBV29-1 and TRBJ2-1; unclear D gene. This CDR3 comprises 12 residues. Per the germline V gene, CDR1 is SQVTM and CDR2 is ANQGSEA. Trimming removed 1 base from V and 7 bases from J, with 8 bases in between. DNA of the CDR3: TGCAGCGTTGAAGGAGGTTATAATGAGCAGTTCTTC. Its translation: CSVEGGYNEQFF.

The rearrangement links TRBV4-1 to TRBJ1-1, with D maybe TRBD1 (6 bases). CDR3 length: 17 amino acids. The germline CDR1 and CDR2 sequences are MGHRA and YSYEKL. The ends were cut back, 0 bases at V and 5 bases at J, with 19 bases in the middle. The CDR3 is CASSQDLSAGDGTEAFF. CDR3 DNA sequence: TGCGCCAGCAGCCAAGATCTGTCCGCAGGGGACGGGACTGAAGCTTTCTTT.

In this sample, this clone turned up once. The chain is built from TRBV2 and TRBJ1-4; D is perhaps TRBD1 (5 bases). The germline CDR1 and CDR2 sequences are SNHLY and FYNNEI. Trimming removed 3 bases at V and 3 bases at J, with 8 bases between. This CDR3 region has 14 residues. The CDR3, as DNA: TGTGCCAGCAGTGAGGGGCCAGCTAATGAAAAACTGTTTTTT. Its translation: CASSEGPANEKLFF.

The chain couples TRBV4-3 to TRBJ1-6, with D possibly matching TRBD1 (5 bases). V dropped 1 base and J dropped 9 bases, with 16 bases sitting between them. The CDR3 length is 16 residues. Germline CDR1 and CDR2: LGHNA and YSLEER. This chain's CDR3 is CASSQVWGLYLSPLHF. Here the CDR3 DNA reads TGCGCCAGCAGCCAAGTCTGGGGACTATATCTTTCACCCCTCCACTTT.

The chain links TRBV30 to TRBJ1-2; maybe TRBD1 (6 bases). V lost 1 base to trimming and J lost 5 bases, with 14 bases between them. Germline V gene lookup returns CDR1 GTSNPN and CDR2 SVGIG (reference sequence). The CDR3 consists of 14 residues. The CDR3 loop is CAWSDQGRGYGYTF. For the CDR3, the DNA is TGTGCCTGGAGTGATCAGGGGAGAGGATATGGCTACACCTTC.

The gene calls are TRBV7-3 and TRBJ2-1; 10 bases map to TRBD2. V lost 5 bases to trimming and J lost 8 bases; unmatched junction nucleotides: 6. Germline V gene lookup returns CDR1 SGHTA and CDR2 FQGTGA. This CDR3 has 14 residues. The CDR3 coding sequence is TGTGCCAGCAGCCGCAGCGGGGGGGGCGATGAGCAGTTCTTC. Its protein product is CASSRSGGGDEQFF.

CDR3 in amino acids: CASGLGGTLEKLFF. CDR3 DNA: TGTGCCAGCGGACTCGGAGGTACGCTCGAAAAACTGTTTTTT. The chain employs TRBV25-1 and TRBJ1-4; unclear D gene. Germline V CDR1 and CDR2: MGHDK, SYGVNS. Trimming cost V 8 bases and J 8 bases, with 18 bases left between them. This CDR3 spans 14 amino acids.

V gene TRBV9 combines with J gene TRBJ1-1; D perhaps matches TRBD1 (6 bases). CDR3 length equals 16 residues. The V gene lost 3 bases and the J gene lost 3 bases, with 18 bases spanning the gap. Germline V gene lookup returns CDR1 SGDLS and CDR2 YYNGEE. CDR3 protein: CASSANPQGAYTEAFF. In DNA form, the CDR3 reads TGTGCCAGCAGCGCCAACCCACAGGGTGCGTACACTGAAGCTTTCTTT.

V and J are TRBV19 and TRBJ1-2, with a weak D call TRBD1 (5 bases). Between the trimmed V and J ends, which lost 4 bases and 4 bases, there was a span of 16 bases. The germline gives CDR1 LNHDA, CDR2 SQIVND (reference sequence). This CDR3 is 15 amino acids long. CDR3 in amino acids: CASSTDSVNPYGYTF. The DNA of the CDR3 is TGTGCCAGTAGTACCGACAGCGTAAATCCCTATGGCTACACCTTC.

This clone was seen only a few times. The rearrangement uses TRBV7-9 and TRBJ1-4; tentative D call: TRBD1 (6 bases). With 2 bases removed from V and 8 bases from J, the gap between germline ends came to 15 bases. Germline V CDR1 and CDR2: SEHNR, FQNEAQ (reference sequence). This CDR3 has 15 amino acids. The DNA for the CDR3 is TGTGCCAGCAGCTTAAGGTGGGCAGGGGACGAAAAACTGTTTTTT. Amino acids: CASSLRWAGDEKLFF.

V gene TRBV18 combines with J gene TRBJ2-3, with TRBD1 matching 8 bases. The germline gives CDR1 KGHSH, CDR2 LQKENI. V shed 0 bases, J shed 6 bases, and the junction held 11 bases outside the gene matches. This CDR3 is 17 amino acids long. The CDR3 DNA sequence: TGTGCCAGCTCACCACCGCGTTCCAGGGGGCGCGAGGATACGCAGTATTTT. It encodes CASSPPRSRGREDTQYF.

The chain has TRBV5-1 and TRBJ2-7; the D gene is possibly TRBD1 (6 bases). The CDR3 loop spans 14 amino acids. Germline CDR1 and CDR2: SGHRS and YFSETQ. Trimming stripped 0 bases from V and 6 bases from J, with 13 bases between. The chain's CDR3 is CASSLGTVGVEQYF. The CDR3 region has the DNA TGCGCCAGCAGCTTGGGGACAGTAGGGGTCGAGCAGTACTTC.

This clone was detected once. V gene TRBV5-1 combines with J gene TRBJ2-5; TRBD2 matches at 8 bases. V lost 0 bases to trimming and J lost 2 bases; unmatched junction nucleotides: 6. In germline, CDR1 is SGHRS, CDR2 YFSETQ. This CDR3 is built from 16 residues. In nucleotides, the CDR3 is TGCGCCAGCAGCTTGGTAGTAGCGGGACCTCAAGAGACCCAGTACTTC. Translation: CASSLVVAGPQETQYF.

This sequence joins TRBV6-5 and TRBJ1-4; perhaps TRBD1 as D (5 bases). V was cut by 2 bases and J by 8 bases, with 15 bases left in between. The length of the CDR3 is 15 residues. Germline V lookup: CDR1 MNHEY, CDR2 SVGAGI. Written as DNA, the CDR3 is TGTGCCAGCAGTTACGCGGGACGGCGGGCCGAAAAACTGTTTTTT. This translates into CASSYAGRRAEKLFF.

The chain carries TRBV5-4 and TRBJ2-3, with TRBD2 identical over 11 bases. Germline lookup yields CDR1 SGHNT and CDR2 YYREEE (reference sequence). The CDR3 totals 14 residues. Losses at the gene ends were 5 bases for V and 6 bases for J; bases not matched to a gene: 5. CDR3 loop: CASSTSGGGDTQYF. In DNA, the CDR3 is TGTGCCAGCAGTACTAGCGGGGGAGGTGATACGCAGTATTTT.

The chain employs TRBV30 and TRBJ2-5; TRBD2 is a possible D gene (6 bases). The germline V gene encodes CDR1 GTSNPN and CDR2 SVGIG (reference sequence). The V gene lost 3 bases and the J gene lost 1 base, with 15 bases spanning the gap. The CDR3 consists of 15 residues. The CDR3 DNA sequence: TGTGCCTGGAGGCGGGGCATAGGGTTCCAAGAGACCCAGTACTTC. This translates into CAWRRGIGFQETQYF.

V usage is TRBV5-1 and J usage is TRBJ1-4, with D possibly matching TRBD1 (5 bases). The CDR3 has 16 amino acids. Germline CDR1 is SGHRS and CDR2 is YFSETQ. The ends were cut back, 0 bases at V and 0 bases at J, with 9 bases in the middle. The CDR3 sequence is CASSLEQTATNEKLFF. The CDR3 DNA follows: TGCGCCAGCAGCTTGGAGCAGACAGCAACTAATGAAAAACTGTTTTTT. Complete variable domain (other parts from reference TRBV5-1 and TRBJ1-4): KAGVTQTPRYLIKTRGQQVTLSCSPISGHRSVSWYQQTPGQGLQFLFEYFSETQRNKGNFPGRFSGRQFSNSRSEMNVSTLELGDSALYLCASSLEQTATNEKLFFGSGTQLSVL.

V and J are TRBV4-2 and TRBJ2-3; maybe TRBD2 (5 bases). CDR3 length: 15 residues. Trimming removed 3 bases from V and 9 bases from J, with 19 bases in between. CDR1 and CDR2 from the germline V gene are LGHNA and YNFKEQ. For the CDR3, the DNA is TGTGCCAGCAGCCATTTACTAGACCTTCGTCGAACGCAGTATTTT. It is translated as CASSHLLDLRRTQYF.

J is TRBJ2-7 and V is TRBV7-2, with D possibly being TRBD1 (6 bases). CDR1 is SGHTA and CDR2 is FQGNSA in the germline V gene. Trimming cost V 3 bases and J 2 bases, with 11 bases left between them. CDR3 length equals 14 residues. The CDR3 nucleotides are TGTGCCAGCAGCTTTGGGGGCGGCGCCTACGAGCAGTACTTC. Amino acid sequence: CASSFGGGAYEQYF.

The chain couples TRBV2 to TRBJ2-4, with 11 positions matching TRBD1. V was clipped by 4 bases and J by 9 bases; unmatched bases: 11. The CDR3 is 16 residues long. Looked up from germline, CDR1 is SNHLY and CDR2 is FYNNEI. In DNA, the CDR3 is TGTGCCAGCAGTGGAAGTCGGGACAGGGGGTACGGCATTCAGTACTTC. Protein: CASSGSRDRGYGIQYF.

The V and J genes are TRBV11-3 and TRBJ1-6; D not resolved. V was shortened by 0 bases and J by 10 bases, with 7 bases between the two germline ends. Germline CDR1 SGHNT, CDR2 YENEEA. This CDR3 has 13 amino acids. DNA of the CDR3: TGTGCCAGCAGCTTAGACAGGCACTCACCCCTCCACTTT. Translated, it gives CASSLDRHSPLHF.

The chain employs TRBV19 and TRBJ1-1, with D possibly TRBD1 on 6 matching bases. Trimming removed 6 bases from V and 4 bases from J, with 21 bases in between. The germline gives CDR1 LNHDA, CDR2 SQIVND (reference sequence). The CDR3 contains 16 residues. CDR3 residues: CASRQNWAGVVTEAFF. DNA for the CDR3: TGTGCCAGTAGACAAAATTGGGCAGGGGTGGTCACTGAAGCTTTCTTT. Together with reference TRBV19 and TRBJ1-1, the CDR3 gives the full variable domain: DGGITQSPKYLFRKEGQNVTLSCEQNLNHDAMYWYRQDPGQGLRLIYYSQIVNDFQKGDIAEGYSVSREKKESFPLTVTSAQKNPTAFYLCASRQNWAGVVTEAFFGQGTRLTVV.

The J gene is TRBJ1-1, the V gene TRBV7-3; no definite D call. Trimming shortened V by 2 bases and J by 1 base, and 8 bases separated the two germline ends. The CDR3 consists of 14 residues. Germline CDR1 is SGHTA and CDR2 is FQGTGA. The chain's CDR3 is CASSLLHGNTEAFF. The CDR3 DNA follows: TGTGCCAGCAGCTTACTTCACGGGAACACTGAAGCTTTCTTT. The whole variable domain, remainder taken from reference TRBV7-3 and TRBJ1-1, is GAGVSQTPSNKVTEKGKYVELRCDPISGHTALYWYRQSLGQGPEFLIYFQGTGAADDSGLPNDRFFAVRPEGSVSTLKIQRTERGDSAVYLCASSLLHGNTEAFFGQGTRLTVV.

J is TRBJ2-3 and V is TRBV7-2; 7 positions match TRBD2. The CDR3 contains 16 residues. CDR1 and CDR2 from the germline V gene are SGHTA and FQGNSA. With V trimmed by 3 bases and J by 2 bases, 8 bases remained unmatched. CDR3 residues: CASSFSLAVNTDTQYF. As DNA, the CDR3 is TGTGCCAGCAGCTTTAGTCTAGCGGTGAACACAGATACGCAGTATTTT.

The sample holds one count of this clone. The chain carries TRBV10-3 and TRBJ2-7, with 8 bases lining up with TRBD1. The CDR3 length is 14 residues. J gave up 6 bases and V 8 bases, and 12 bases lay outside the gene matches. The germline V gene encodes CDR1 ENHRY and CDR2 SYGVKD. CDR3 loop: CAIGLQGVGGEQYF. CDR3 bases: TGTGCCATCGGCTTACAGGGGGTGGGCGGCGAGCAGTACTTC.

This clone showed up just once. Other DNA sequences in the same sample also yield this CDR3. The CDR3 loop is CASSPTGGRSYEQYF. CDR3 coding DNA: TGCGCCAGCAGCCCGACGGGGGGCCGCTCCTACGAGCAGTACTTC. V is TRBV5-1 and J is TRBJ2-7, with TRBD2 as a possible D gene (7 bases). From germline, CDR1 is SGHRS and CDR2 YFSETQ. The CDR3 totals 15 residues. V was cut by 4 bases and J by 0 bases, with 14 bases left in between.